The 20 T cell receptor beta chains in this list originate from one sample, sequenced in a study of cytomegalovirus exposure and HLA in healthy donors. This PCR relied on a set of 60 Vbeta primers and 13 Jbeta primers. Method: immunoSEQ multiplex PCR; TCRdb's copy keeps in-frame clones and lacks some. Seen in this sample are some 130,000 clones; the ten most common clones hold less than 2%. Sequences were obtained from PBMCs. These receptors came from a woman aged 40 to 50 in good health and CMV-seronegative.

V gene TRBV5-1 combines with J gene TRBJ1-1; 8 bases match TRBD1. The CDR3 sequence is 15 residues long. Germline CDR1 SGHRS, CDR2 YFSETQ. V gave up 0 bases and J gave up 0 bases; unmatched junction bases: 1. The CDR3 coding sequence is TGCGCCAGCAGCTTGGCAGGGGGCATGAACACTGAAGCTTTCTTT. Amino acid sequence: CASSLAGGMNTEAFF. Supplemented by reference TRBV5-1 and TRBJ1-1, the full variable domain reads KAGVTQTPRYLIKTRGQQVTLSCSPISGHRSVSWYQQTPGQGLQFLFEYFSETQRNKGNFPGRFSGRQFSNSRSEMNVSTLELGDSALYLCASSLAGGMNTEAFFGQGTRLTVV.

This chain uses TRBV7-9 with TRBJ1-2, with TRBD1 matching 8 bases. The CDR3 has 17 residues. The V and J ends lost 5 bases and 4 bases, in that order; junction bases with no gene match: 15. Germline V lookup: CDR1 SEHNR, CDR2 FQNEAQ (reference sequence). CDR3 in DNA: TGTGCCAGCAGCCCAGGACAGGGAATTGTCGGGGGCTATGGCTACACCTTC. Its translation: CASSPGQGIVGGYGYTF.

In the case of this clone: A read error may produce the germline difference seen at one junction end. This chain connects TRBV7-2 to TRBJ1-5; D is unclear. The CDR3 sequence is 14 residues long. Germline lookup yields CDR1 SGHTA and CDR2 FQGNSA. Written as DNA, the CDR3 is TGTGCCAGCAGCACTACTTTCCGGGGTCAGGCCCAGCATTTT. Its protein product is CASSTTFRGQAQHF.

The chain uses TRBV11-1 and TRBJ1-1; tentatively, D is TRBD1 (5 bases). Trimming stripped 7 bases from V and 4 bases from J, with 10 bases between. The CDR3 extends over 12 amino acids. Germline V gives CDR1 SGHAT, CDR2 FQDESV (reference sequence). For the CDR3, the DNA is TGTGCCAGCACCCACGGGGGCACTGAAGCTTTCTTT. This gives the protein CASTHGGTEAFF.

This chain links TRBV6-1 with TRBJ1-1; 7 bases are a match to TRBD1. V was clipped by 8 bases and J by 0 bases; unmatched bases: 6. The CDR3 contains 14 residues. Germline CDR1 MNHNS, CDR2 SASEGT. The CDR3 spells CASQGQRMNTEAFF. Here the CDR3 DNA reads TGTGCCAGCCAGGGACAGCGCATGAACACTGAAGCTTTCTTT.

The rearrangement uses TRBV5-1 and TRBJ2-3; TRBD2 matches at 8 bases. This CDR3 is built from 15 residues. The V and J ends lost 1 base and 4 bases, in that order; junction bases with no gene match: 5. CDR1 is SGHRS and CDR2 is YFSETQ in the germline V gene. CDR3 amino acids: CASSLSAGEADTQYF. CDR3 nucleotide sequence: TGCGCCAGCAGCTTGTCAGCGGGGGAGGCAGATACGCAGTATTTT.

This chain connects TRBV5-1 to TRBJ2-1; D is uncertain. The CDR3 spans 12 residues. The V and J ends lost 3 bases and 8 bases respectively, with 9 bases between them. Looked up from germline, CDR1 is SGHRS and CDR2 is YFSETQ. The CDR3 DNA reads TGCGCCAGCAGCTATCCTTCGGATGAGCAGTTCTTC. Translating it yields CASSYPSDEQFF.

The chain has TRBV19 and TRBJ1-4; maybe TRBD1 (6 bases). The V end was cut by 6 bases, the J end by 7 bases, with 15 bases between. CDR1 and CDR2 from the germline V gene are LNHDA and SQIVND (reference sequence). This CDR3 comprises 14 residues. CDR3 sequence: CASSAGTSGEKLFF. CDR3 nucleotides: TGTGCCAGTAGCGCCGGGACAAGCGGTGAAAAACTGTTTTTT.

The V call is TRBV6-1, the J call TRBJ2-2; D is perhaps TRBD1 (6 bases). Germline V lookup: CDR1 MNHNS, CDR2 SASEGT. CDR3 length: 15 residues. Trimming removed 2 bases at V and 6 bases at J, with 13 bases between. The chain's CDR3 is CASSEFFGGAGELFF. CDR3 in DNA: TGTGCCAGCAGTGAATTTTTTGGGGGCGCCGGGGAGCTGTTTTTT.

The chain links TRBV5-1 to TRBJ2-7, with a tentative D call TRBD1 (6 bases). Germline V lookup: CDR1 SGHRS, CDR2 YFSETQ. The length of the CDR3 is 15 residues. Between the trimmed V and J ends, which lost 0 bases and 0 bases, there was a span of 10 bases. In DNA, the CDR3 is TGCGCCAGCAGCTTGGGGGACAACCACTCCTACGAGCAGTACTTC. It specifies CASSLGDNHSYEQYF.

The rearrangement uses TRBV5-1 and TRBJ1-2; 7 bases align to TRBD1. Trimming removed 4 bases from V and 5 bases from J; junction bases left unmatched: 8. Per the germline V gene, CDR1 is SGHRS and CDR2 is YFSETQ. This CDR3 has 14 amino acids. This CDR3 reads CASSIQGSSYGYTF. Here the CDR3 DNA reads TGCGCCAGCAGCATACAGGGGTCCTCGTATGGCTACACCTTC.

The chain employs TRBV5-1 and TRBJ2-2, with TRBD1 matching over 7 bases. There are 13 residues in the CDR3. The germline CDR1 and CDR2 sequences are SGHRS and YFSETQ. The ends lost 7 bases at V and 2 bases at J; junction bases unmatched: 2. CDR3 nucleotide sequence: TGCGCCAGCCGGGACAGTAACACCGGGGAGCTGTTTTTT. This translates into CASRDSNTGELFF.

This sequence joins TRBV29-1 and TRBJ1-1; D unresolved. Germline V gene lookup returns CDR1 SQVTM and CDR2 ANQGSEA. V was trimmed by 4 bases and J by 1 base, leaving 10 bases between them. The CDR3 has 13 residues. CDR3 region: CSVVGRQNTEAFF. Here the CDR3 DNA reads TGCAGCGTTGTCGGCAGACAGAACACTGAAGCTTTCTTT. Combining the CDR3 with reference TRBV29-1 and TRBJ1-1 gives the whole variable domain SAVISQKPSRDICQRGTSLTIQCQVDSQVTMMFWYRQQPGQSLTLIATANQGSEATYESGFVIDKFPISRPNLTFSTLTVSNMSPEDSSIYLCSVVGRQNTEAFFGQGTRLTVV.

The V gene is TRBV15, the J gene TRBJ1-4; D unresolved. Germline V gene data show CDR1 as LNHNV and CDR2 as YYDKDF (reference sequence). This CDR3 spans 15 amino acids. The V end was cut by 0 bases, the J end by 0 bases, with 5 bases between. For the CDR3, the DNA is TGTGCCACCAGCAGAGAACTAGCAACTAATGAAAAACTGTTTTTT. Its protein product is CATSRELATNEKLFF. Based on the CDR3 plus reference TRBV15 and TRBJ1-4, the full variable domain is DAMVIQNPRYQVTQFGKPVTLSCSQTLNHNVMYWYQQKSSQAPKLLFHYYDKDFNNEADTPDNFQSRRPNTSFCFLDIRSPGLGDTAMYLCATSRELATNEKLFFGSGTQLSVL.

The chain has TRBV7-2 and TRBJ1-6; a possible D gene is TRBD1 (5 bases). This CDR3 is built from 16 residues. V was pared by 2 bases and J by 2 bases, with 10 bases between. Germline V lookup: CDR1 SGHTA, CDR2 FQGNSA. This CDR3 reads CASSLFATAYNSPLHF. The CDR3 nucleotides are TGTGCCAGCAGCTTATTTGCGACAGCCTATAATTCACCCCTCCACTTT.

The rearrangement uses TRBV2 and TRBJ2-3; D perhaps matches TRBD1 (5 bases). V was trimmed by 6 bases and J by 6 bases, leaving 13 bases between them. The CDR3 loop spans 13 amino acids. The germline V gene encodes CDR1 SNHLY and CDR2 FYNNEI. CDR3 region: CASRELGVDTQYF. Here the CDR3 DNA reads TGTGCCAGCAGGGAGCTAGGGGTGGATACGCAGTATTTT.

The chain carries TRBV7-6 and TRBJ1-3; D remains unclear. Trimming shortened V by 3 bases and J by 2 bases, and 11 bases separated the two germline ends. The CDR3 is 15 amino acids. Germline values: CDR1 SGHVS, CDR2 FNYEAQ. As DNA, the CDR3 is TGTGCCAGCAGCTTTGTCGGGGTCACTGGAAACACCATATATTTT. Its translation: CASSFVGVTGNTIYF.

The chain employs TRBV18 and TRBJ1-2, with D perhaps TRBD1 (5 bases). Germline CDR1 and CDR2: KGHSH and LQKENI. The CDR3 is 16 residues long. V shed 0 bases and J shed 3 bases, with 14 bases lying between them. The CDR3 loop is CASSPPSRDRHYGYTF. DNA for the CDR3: TGTGCCAGCTCACCACCGTCCCGAGACAGACACTATGGCTACACCTTC.

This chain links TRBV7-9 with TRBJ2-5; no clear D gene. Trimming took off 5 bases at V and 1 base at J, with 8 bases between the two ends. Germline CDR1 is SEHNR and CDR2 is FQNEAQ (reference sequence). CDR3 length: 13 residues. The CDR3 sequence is CASSIQAQETQYF. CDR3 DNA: TGTGCCAGCAGCATCCAGGCCCAAGAGACCCAGTACTTC.

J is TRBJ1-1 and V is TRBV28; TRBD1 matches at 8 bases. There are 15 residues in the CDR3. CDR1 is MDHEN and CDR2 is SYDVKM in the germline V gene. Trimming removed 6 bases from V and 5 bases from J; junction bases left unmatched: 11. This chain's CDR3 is CASSRDRRLGTEAFF. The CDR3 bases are TGTGCCAGCAGCCGGGACAGGCGGCTTGGGACTGAAGCTTTCTTT.